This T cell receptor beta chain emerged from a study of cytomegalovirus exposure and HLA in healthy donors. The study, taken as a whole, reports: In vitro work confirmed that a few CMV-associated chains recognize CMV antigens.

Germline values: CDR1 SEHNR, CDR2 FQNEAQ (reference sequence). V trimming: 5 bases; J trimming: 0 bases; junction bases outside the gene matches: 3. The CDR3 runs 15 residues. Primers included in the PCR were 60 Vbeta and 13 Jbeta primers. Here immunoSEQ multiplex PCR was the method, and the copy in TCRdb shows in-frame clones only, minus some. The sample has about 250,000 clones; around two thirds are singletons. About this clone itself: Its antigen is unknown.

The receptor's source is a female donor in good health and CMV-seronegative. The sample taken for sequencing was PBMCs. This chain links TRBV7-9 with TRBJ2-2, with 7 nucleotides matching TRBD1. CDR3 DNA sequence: TGTGCCAGCAGCCCCGGACAGGCGAACACCGGGGAGCTGTTTTTT. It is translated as CASSPGQANTGELFF.